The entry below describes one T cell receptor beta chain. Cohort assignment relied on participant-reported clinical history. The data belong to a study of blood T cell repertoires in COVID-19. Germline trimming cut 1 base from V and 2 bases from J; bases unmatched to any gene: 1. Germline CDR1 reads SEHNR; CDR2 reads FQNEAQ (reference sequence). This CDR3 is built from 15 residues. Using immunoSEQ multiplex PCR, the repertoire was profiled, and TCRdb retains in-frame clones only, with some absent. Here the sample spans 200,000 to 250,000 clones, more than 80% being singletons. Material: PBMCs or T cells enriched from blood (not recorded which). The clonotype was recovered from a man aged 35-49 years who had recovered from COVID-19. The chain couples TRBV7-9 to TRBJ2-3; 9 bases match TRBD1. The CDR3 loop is CASSLGDRDTDTQYF. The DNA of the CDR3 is TGTGCCAGCAGCTTAGGGGACAGGGACACAGATACGCAGTATTTT.